This TCR beta chain originates from a study of blood T cell repertoires in COVID-19. Whole-study context: Nucleic acid was either cDNA or gDNA, and it came from T cells, B-cell-depleted T cells, or PBMCs.

This CDR3 spans 17 amino acids. V gave up 0 bases and J gave up 1 base, with 11 bases separating them. In the authors' workflow: Reference gene primer amplification gave estimated nucleated cell counts. TCRdb's copy holds only in-frame clones and misses some; the assay was immunoSEQ multiplex PCR. V and J calls and clone size come straight from that table; D and trimming were deduced from the DNA. The sample has some 180,000 clones; about nine tenths are singletons. The chain carries TRBV5-3 and TRBJ2-6; D not certain. TRBV5-3 is filed as an ORF, its function uncertain. Sequenced sample: peripheral blood. This TCR was recovered from a man between 50 and 59 years old with acute or convalescent COVID-19. The CDR3 loop reads CARSLVAARSGANVLTF. The CDR3 nucleotides are TGTGCCAGAAGCTTGGTGGCGGCCCGGTCTGGGGCCAACGTCCTGACTTTC.